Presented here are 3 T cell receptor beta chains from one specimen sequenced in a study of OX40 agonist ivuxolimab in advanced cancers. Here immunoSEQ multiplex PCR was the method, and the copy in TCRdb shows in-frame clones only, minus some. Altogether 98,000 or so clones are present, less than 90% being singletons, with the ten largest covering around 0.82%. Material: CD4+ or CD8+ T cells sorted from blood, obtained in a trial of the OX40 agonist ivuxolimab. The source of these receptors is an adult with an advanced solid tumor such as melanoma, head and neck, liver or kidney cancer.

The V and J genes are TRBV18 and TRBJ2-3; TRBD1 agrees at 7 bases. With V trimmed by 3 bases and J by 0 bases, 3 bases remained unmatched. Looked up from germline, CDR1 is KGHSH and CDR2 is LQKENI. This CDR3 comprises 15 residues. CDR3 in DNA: TGTGCCAGCTCACCCCCGACAGGGAGCACAGATACGCAGTATTTT. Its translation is CASSPPTGSTDTQYF.

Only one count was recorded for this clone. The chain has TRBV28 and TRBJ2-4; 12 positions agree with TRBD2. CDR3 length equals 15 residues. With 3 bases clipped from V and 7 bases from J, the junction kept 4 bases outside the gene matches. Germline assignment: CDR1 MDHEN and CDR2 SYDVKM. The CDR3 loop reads CASSLTSGSGNIQYF. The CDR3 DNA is TGTGCCAGCAGTTTGACTAGCGGGAGTGGCAACATTCAGTACTTC.

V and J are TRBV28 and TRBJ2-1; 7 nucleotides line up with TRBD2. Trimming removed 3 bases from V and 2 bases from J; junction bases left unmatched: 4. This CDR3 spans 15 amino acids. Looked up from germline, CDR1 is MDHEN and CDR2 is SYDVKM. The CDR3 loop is CASSFGSGPYNEQFF. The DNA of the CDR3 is TGTGCCAGCAGTTTTGGTAGCGGGCCCTACAATGAGCAGTTCTTC.